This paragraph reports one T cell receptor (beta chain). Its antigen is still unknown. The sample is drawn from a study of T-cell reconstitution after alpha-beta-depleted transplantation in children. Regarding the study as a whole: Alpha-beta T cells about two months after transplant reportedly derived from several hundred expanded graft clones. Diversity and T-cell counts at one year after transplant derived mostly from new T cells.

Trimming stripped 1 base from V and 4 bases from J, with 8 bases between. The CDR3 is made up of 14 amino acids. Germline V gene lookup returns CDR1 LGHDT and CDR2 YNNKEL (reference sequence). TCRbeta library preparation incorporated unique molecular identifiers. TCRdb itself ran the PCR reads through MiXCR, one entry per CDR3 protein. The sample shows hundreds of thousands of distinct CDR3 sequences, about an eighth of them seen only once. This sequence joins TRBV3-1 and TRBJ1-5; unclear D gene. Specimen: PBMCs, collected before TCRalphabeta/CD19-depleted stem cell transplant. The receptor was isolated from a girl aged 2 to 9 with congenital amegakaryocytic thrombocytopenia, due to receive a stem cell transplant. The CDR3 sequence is CASSQVFGNQPQHF. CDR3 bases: TGTGCCAGCAGCCAAGTTTTTGGGAATCAGCCCCAGCATTTT.